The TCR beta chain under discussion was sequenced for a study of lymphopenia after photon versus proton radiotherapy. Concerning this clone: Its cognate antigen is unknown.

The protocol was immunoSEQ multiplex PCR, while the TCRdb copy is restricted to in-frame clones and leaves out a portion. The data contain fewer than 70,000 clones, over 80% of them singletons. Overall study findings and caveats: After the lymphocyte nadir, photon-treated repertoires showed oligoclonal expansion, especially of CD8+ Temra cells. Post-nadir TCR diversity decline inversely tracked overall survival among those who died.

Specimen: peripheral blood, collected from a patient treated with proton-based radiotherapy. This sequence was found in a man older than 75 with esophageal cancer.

The DNA for the CDR3 is TGTGCCAGCGGAGGGACAGTCGATGGCTACACCTTC. It translates to CASGGTVDGYTF. The rearrangement links TRBV2 to TRBJ1-2; 7 bases map to TRBD1. The germline V gene has CDR1 SNHLY and CDR2 FYNNEI. V gave up 8 bases and J gave up 6 bases; unmatched junction bases: 6. CDR3 length: 12 residues.